The rows below give T cell receptor beta chains drawn from one sample of a study of CD4 T cells in relation to SARS-CoV-2 and coronaviruses. Antigens for these TCRs are unknown. Sequencing was performed with immunoSEQ multiplex PCR; in TCRdb, only in-frame clones are kept and a portion is missing. The repertoire includes almost 20,000 clones, almost 75% of them detected once, and about a fifth sits in the top ten. Sequenced material: CD4+ T cells from PBMCs, cultured in vitro. The receptors come from a human donor in good health. CDR3s leave out the opening cysteine and the closing phenylalanine or tryptophan. D genes are given only for firm matches.

CDR3,D,V,J
ASSLTSGGGELF,TRBD2,TRBV11-1,TRBJ2-2
ASDSEGGRDEQY,TRBD2,TRBV6-5,TRBJ2-7
ASSEVSRGRDTQY,TRBD1,TRBV6-1,TRBJ2-3
ASSKPLREKLF,.,TRBV5-6,TRBJ1-4
ASSQQTNTEAF,.,TRBV5-1,TRBJ1-1
ATRRGQGEKLF,TRBD1,TRBV7-2,TRBJ1-4
ASRDQGLSTDTQY,.,TRBV3-1/TRBV3-2,TRBJ2-3
SVGGDRGHSDTQY,TRBD1,TRBV29-1,TRBJ2-3
ASSSTTGELF,.,TRBV5-4,TRBJ2-2
ASSLRQGGEKLF,TRBD1,TRBV28,TRBJ1-4
ASSVANRADTQY,.,TRBV9,TRBJ2-3
ASSSLGHPTDTGELF,.,TRBV5-6,TRBJ2-2
ASRGDTQY,.,TRBV6-5,TRBJ2-3
ASRPLAGGLSTDTQY,TRBD2,TRBV7-2,TRBJ2-3
ASPSGGIHNEQF,TRBD2,TRBV2,TRBJ2-1
ASSQGTGGGTYNSPLH,TRBD1,TRBV4-3,TRBJ1-6
ASIGGVSYNEQF,.,TRBV19,TRBJ2-1
ASRTNGNTEAF,.,TRBV12-3/TRBV12-4,TRBJ1-1
ASNPGLAGYNEQF,TRBD2,TRBV7-3,TRBJ2-1
ASSGQGISGELF,.,TRBV7-9,TRBJ2-2
ASSQGSWQKNTEAF,.,TRBV3-1/TRBV3-2,TRBJ1-1
ATGGETSGRGNEQF,TRBD2,TRBV19,TRBJ2-1
ASSPTGEQPQH,.,TRBV4-2,TRBJ1-5
ASSGAQGSALGTDTQY,.,TRBV5-1,TRBJ2-3
ASSKGGPNTEAF,.,TRBV7-3,TRBJ1-1
ASNLGQGPTDTQY,TRBD1,TRBV19,TRBJ2-3
ASSQDLLDSGSGNTIY,.,TRBV4-3,TRBJ1-3
ASSVFGTSGYNEQF,TRBD2,TRBV9,TRBJ2-1
ASGLGGEQF,.,TRBV12-5,TRBJ2-1
AWSRLANTGELF,.,TRBV30,TRBJ2-2
ATRDSGRGETQY,TRBD2,TRBV7-2,TRBJ2-5
ASSRRESTDTQY,TRBD2,TRBV6-5,TRBJ2-3
ASNTFREGGNEQF,.,TRBV27,TRBJ2-1
ASSRDRTVGNTIY,.,TRBV4-3,TRBJ1-3
ASKKDTRLF,.,TRBV12-3/TRBV12-4,TRBJ1-4
ASSEFGRNTGELF,.,TRBV25-1,TRBJ2-2
ASSLERGTRTDTQY,TRBD2,TRBV5-4,TRBJ2-3
ASSQDGTAYTGELF,TRBD1,TRBV3-1/TRBV3-2,TRBJ2-2
ASSQEGGRVSTSYEQY,.,TRBV4-2,TRBJ2-7
ASSVGVALNTGELF,.,TRBV9,TRBJ2-2
ASSERNYGYT,.,TRBV2,TRBJ1-2
ASSEDGEASTDTQY,.,TRBV2,TRBJ2-3
ASSLGGNRDRR,.,TRBV7-2,TRBJ1-2
AGKGGISYNEQF,.,TRBV2,TRBJ2-1
ASSAGQGPQH,TRBD1,TRBV19,TRBJ1-5
ASSPTRQGGHEQY,TRBD1,TRBV18,TRBJ2-7
ASMPGQGYQPQH,TRBD1,TRBV6-6,TRBJ1-5
ASSLTLDTGELF,.,TRBV7-3,TRBJ2-2
ASSSRSSTDTQY,.,TRBV5-6,TRBJ2-3
SVRLGTVNYGYT,TRBD1,TRBV29-1,TRBJ1-2
ASSLALGSNQPQH,.,TRBV7-2,TRBJ1-5
ASSQASGSSNEQF,TRBD2,TRBV4-1,TRBJ2-1
ASSPRPTYNSPLH,.,TRBV9,TRBJ1-6
ASSVDLAGEGGHEQF,TRBD2,TRBV9,TRBJ2-1